The T cell receptor (beta chain) described here comes from a study of early T cells in non-severe SARS-CoV-2 infection. In its sample, this clonotype was seen many times. TCRdb ran MiXCR on the 5' RACE reads and lists one entry per CDR3 protein. The profile covers roughly 88,000 distinct CDR3 sequences, with 13% to 15% appearing a single time and 5% to 7% taken by the ten largest. This TCR came from an adult who was a healthcare worker with PCR-confirmed SARS-CoV-2 infection or an uninfected control (not recorded which). The sequenced sample was whole blood.

CDR3 sequence: CASSFRAPKDTEAFF. The CDR3 DNA sequence: TGTGCCAGCAGCTTCCGGGCCCCCAAGGACACTGAAGCTTTCTTT. The rearrangement joins TRBV5-6 to TRBJ1-1; D is ambiguous. CDR3 length equals 15 residues. CDR1 and CDR2 from the germline V gene are SGHDT and YYEEEE. V lost 2 bases and J lost 3, with 14 bases in between.